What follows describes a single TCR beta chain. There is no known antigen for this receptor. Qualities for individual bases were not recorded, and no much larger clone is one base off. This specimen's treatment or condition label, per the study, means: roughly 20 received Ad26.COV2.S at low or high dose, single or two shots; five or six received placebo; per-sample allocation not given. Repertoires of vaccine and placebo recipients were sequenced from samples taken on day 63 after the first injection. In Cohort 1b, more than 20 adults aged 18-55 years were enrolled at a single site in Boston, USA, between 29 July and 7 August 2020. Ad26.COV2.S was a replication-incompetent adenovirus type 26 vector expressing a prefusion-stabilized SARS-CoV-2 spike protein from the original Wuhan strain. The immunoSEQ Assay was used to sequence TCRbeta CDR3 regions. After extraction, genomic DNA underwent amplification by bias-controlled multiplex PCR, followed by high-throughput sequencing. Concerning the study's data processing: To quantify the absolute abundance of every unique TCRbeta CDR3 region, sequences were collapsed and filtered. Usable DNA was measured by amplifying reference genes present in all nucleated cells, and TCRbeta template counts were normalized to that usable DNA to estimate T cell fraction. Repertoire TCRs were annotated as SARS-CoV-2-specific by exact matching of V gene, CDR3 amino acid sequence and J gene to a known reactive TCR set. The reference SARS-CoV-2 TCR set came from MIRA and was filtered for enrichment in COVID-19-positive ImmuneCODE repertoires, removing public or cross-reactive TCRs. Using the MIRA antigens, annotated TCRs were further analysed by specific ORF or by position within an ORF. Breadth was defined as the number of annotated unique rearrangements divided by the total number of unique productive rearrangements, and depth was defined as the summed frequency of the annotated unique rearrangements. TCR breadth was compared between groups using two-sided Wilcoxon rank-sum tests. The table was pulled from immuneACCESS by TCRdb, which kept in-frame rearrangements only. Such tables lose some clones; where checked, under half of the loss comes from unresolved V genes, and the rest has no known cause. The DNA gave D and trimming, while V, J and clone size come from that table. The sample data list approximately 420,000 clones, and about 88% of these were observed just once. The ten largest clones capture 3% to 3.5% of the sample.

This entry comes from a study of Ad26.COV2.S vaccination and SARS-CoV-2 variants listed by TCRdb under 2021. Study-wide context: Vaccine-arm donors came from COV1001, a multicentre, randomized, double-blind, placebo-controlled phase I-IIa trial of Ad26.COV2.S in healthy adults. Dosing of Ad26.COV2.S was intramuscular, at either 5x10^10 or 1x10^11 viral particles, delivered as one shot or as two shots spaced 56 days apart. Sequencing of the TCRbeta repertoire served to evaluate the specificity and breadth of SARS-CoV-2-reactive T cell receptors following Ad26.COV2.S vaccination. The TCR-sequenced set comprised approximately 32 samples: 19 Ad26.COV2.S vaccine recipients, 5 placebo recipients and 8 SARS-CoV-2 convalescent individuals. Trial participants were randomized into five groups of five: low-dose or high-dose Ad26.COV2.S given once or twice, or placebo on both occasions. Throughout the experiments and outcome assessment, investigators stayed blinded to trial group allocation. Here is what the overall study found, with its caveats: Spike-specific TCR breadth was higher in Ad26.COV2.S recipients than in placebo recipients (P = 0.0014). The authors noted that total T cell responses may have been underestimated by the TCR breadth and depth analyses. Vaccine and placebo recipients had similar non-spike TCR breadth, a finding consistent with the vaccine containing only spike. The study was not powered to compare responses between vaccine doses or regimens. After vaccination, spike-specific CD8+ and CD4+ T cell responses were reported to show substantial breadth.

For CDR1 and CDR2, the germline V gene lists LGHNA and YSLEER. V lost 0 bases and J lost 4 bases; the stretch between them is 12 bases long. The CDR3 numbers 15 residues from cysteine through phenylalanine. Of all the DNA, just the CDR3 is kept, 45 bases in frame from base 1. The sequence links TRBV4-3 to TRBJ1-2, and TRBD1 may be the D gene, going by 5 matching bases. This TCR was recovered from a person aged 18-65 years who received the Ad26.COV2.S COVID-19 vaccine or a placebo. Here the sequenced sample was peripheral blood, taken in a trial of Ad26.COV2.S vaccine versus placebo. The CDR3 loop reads CASSQDIRVPYGYTF. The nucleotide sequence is TGCGCCAGCAGCCAAGATATCAGGGTTCCCTATGGCTACACCTTC.